The 4 T cell receptor beta chains given below trace back to one sample, sequenced in a study of blood T cells in healthy people across ages. A second about 7 to 11 cycle PCR used barcoded and J-beta primers. TCRdb used MiXCR to reprocess the 5' RACE reads, holding one entry per CDR3 protein. The table lists about 1,500,000 distinct CDR3 sequences, approximately 40% of them singletons. The sequenced sample consisted of blood. These receptors were taken from a woman aged 18-29 years in good health.

The chain combines TRBV20-1 with TRBJ2-1; TRBD2 matches at 10 bases. CDR1 and CDR2 from the germline V gene are DFQATT and SNEGSKA (reference sequence). CDR3 length: 15 residues. CDR3 protein: CRVSQGTSATDEQFF. The DNA of the CDR3 is TGCAGAGTCAGCCAGGGGACTAGCGCAACAGATGAGCAGTTCTTC.

To note about this clonotype: Compared with germline, one end of the junction differs, possibly owing to a read error. The chain uses TRBV6-1 and TRBJ2-5; no reliable D call. Germline V gene lookup returns CDR1 MNHNS and CDR2 SASEGT. This CDR3 is built from 10 residues. The CDR3 DNA is TGTACCAGCAGACTAGAGACCCAGTACTTC. Translated, it gives CTSRLETQYF.

The CDR3 DNA follows: TGCAGTGCTAGAGACCGACTAGTGTACAATGAGCAGTTCTTC. Its protein is CSARDRLVYNEQFF. The chain recombines TRBV20-1 with TRBJ2-1; the D gene is possibly TRBD2 (6 bases). In germline, CDR1 is DFQATT, CDR2 SNEGSKA (reference sequence). The CDR3 is made up of 14 amino acids. Deletions cut 0 bases from V and 4 bases from J, with 10 bases between.

This clonotype was found a few times. The chain couples TRBV7-2 to TRBJ2-3; D gene ambiguous. CDR1 is SGHTA and CDR2 is FQGNSA in the germline V gene. The ends were cut back, 5 bases at V and 2 bases at J, with 11 bases in the middle. CDR3 length equals 14 residues. CDR3 sequence: CASSRTPTTDTQYF. CDR3 coding DNA: TGTGCCAGCAGCAGGACCCCGACCACAGATACGCAGTATTTT.